A selection of T cell receptor beta chains follows, all from one sample in a study of vaccination effects on CD4 cells after COVID-19. Using immunoSEQ multiplex PCR, the repertoire was profiled, and TCRdb retains in-frame clones only, with some absent. The sample has 29,000 or so clones; roughly 71% are singletons. No antigen has been assigned to these receptors. This specimen was CD4+ T cells from PBMCs cultured with HCoV-OC43 spike peptides, taken after COVID-19 vaccination. These TCRs come from a human donor who received a COVID-19 vaccine. Each CDR3 is given with its conserved first and last residue. Each record gives: D gene, J gene, V gene, clone size, CDR3 protein, CDR3 DNA. D genes are given only for firm matches. Size is stated for part of the rows, as once, few or many counts, or as a class when the clone is expanded.

TRBD2 | TRBJ2-5 | TRBV5-4 | . | CASSKTFSSGVGETQYF | TGTGCCAGCAGCAAGACCTTTTCTAGCGGCGTGGGAGAGACCCAGTACTTC
. | TRBJ2-5 | TRBV2 | . | CASLVTGGAQETQYF | TGTGCCAGCCTTGTAACCGGTGGGGCCCAAGAGACCCAGTACTTC
TRBD1 | TRBJ1-4 | TRBV18 | . | CASSPGGWSEKLFF | TGTGCCAGCTCCCCAGGGGGATGGAGTGAAAAACTGTTTTTT
. | TRBJ2-2 | TRBV18 | few | CASSPRQGLTGELFF | TGTGCCAGCTCACCACGACAGGGACTCACCGGGGAGCTGTTTTTT
. | TRBJ1-3 | TRBV4-1 | few | CASSFVGNTIYF | TGCGCCAGCAGCTTTGTCGGAAACACCATATATTTT
TRBD1 | TRBJ1-3 | TRBV7-8 | few | CASSLVNRGFGNTIYF | TGTGCCAGCAGCTTAGTCAACAGGGGGTTTGGAAACACCATATATTTT
. | TRBJ1-1 | TRBV2 | . | CASSASRNTEAFF | TGTGCCAGCAGTGCATCCAGGAACACTGAAGCTTTCTTT
TRBD2 | TRBJ2-3 | TRBV2 | . | CAVGLAGGATDTQYF | TGTGCCGTGGGGCTAGCGGGAGGTGCAACAGATACGCAGTATTTT
TRBD1 | TRBJ2-2 | TRBV10-3 | . | CAISEPIYLGTGSTGELFF | TGTGCCATCAGTGAGCCGATCTACCTCGGGACAGGGAGCACCGGGGAGCTGTTTTTT
TRBD2 | TRBJ2-7 | TRBV7-9 | . | CASSPGGLAVYEQYF | TGTGCCAGCAGCCCAGGGGGACTAGCGGTTTACGAGCAGTACTTC
TRBD1 | TRBJ2-2 | TRBV6-6 | . | CASTVPGTGNTGELFF | TGTGCCAGCACTGTACCCGGGACAGGGAACACCGGGGAGCTGTTTTTT
. | TRBJ1-3 | TRBV19 | . | CASTSDSGNTIYF | TGTGCCAGTACATCGGACTCTGGAAACACCATATATTTT
. | TRBJ2-7 | TRBV6-5 | . | CASTGTSYEQYF | TGTGCCAGCACCGGGACCTCCTACGAGCAGTACTTC
TRBD1 | TRBJ1-3 | TRBV5-1 | . | CASSGGTGDSGNTIYF | TGCGCCAGCAGCGGGGGGACAGGGGACTCTGGAAACACCATATATTTT
TRBD2 | TRBJ2-3 | TRBV6-5 | . | CASSPGLAGANTQYF | TGTGCCAGCAGTCCGGGACTAGCGGGTGCTAATACGCAGTATTTT
. | TRBJ1-6 | TRBV27 | . | CASSLSAVMGNSPLHF | TGTGCCAGCAGTTTATCGGCAGTCATGGGTAATTCACCCCTCCACTTT
. | TRBJ1-2 | TRBV19 | once | CASRLIRGNDYGYTF | TGTGCCAGTAGACTGATCCGAGGGAATGACTATGGCTACACCTTC
. | TRBJ2-5 | TRBV11-1 | . | CASSLLAGSSETQYF | TGTGCCAGCAGCTTATTGGCCGGGAGTTCAGAGACCCAGTACTTC
. | TRBJ1-1 | TRBV5-1 | . | CASSASVGAGGNTEAFF | TGCGCCAGCAGCGCTAGCGTGGGAGCAGGTGGGAACACTGAAGCTTTCTTT
. | TRBJ1-6 | TRBV4-1 | few | CASSQGMQRGFNSPLHF | TGCGCCAGCAGCCAAGGAATGCAAAGAGGGTTTAATTCACCCCTCCACTTT
. | TRBJ2-7 | TRBV6-5 | . | CASSYVGNSYEQYF | TGTGCCAGCAGTTACGTGGGTAACTCCTACGAGCAGTACTTC
. | TRBJ1-1 | TRBV3-1/TRBV3-2 | once | CASSQEFREAFF | TGTGCCAGCAGCCAAGAATTCCGTGAAGCTTTCTTT
TRBD1 | TRBJ1-2 | TRBV5-4 | few | CASSSFGQGNYGYTF | TGTGCCAGCAGTTCATTTGGACAGGGAAACTATGGCTACACCTTC
TRBD2 | TRBJ2-7 | TRBV5-4 | . | CASSPRQTSGSYEQYF | TGTGCCAGCAGCCCAAGGCAGACTAGCGGGAGCTACGAGCAGTACTTC
. | TRBJ2-7 | TRBV7-8 | . | CASSLYAGDEQYF | TGTGCCAGCAGCTTATACGCAGGGGACGAGCAGTACTTC
. | TRBJ2-3 | TRBV5-1 | . | CASSLSGTGTDTQYF | TGCGCCAGCAGCCTCTCCGGGACTGGCACAGATACGCAGTATTTT
TRBD2 | TRBJ2-7 | TRBV19 | . | CASSILAGGREQYF | TGTGCCAGTAGTATTCTAGCGGGGGGCCGGGAGCAGTACTTC
. | TRBJ1-2 | TRBV19 | . | CASSMGSGVYGYTF | TGTGCCAGTAGTATGGGTTCGGGGGTATATGGCTACACCTTC
. | TRBJ1-2 | TRBV5-4 | . | CASSLGASYTF | TGTGCCAGCAGCTTGGGGGCTAGCTACACCTTC
. | TRBJ1-3 | TRBV27 | . | CASSLTRGNTIYF | TGTGCCAGCAGTCTAACGCGGGGAAACACCATATATTTT
. | TRBJ2-3 | TRBV21-1 | . | CASSNQKREGGTDTQYF | TGTGCCAGCAGCAACCAAAAGCGGGAGGGGGGCACAGATACGCAGTATTTT
. | TRBJ1-2 | TRBV4-1 | . | CASSQGQVYGYTF | TGCGCCAGCAGCCAAGGGCAGGTTTATGGCTACACCTTC
. | TRBJ2-1 | TRBV21-1 | . | CASSKGMGTSDNEQFF | TGTGCCAGCAGCAAAGGTATGGGGACTAGCGATAATGAGCAGTTCTTC
. | TRBJ2-7 | TRBV6-6 | . | CASSSTSYEQYF | TGTGCCAGCAGTTCTACCTCCTACGAGCAGTACTTC
. | TRBJ2-1 | TRBV19 | . | CASTPQMGDEQFF | TGTGCCAGTACCCCGCAAATGGGGGATGAGCAGTTCTTC
. | TRBJ1-6 | TRBV12-5 | . | CASGSEEQSPLHF | TGTGCTAGTGGTTCGGAAGAGCAGTCACCCCTCCACTTT
. | TRBJ2-5 | TRBV29-1 | . | CSVETGLGETQYF | TGCAGCGTTGAAACAGGGCTGGGAGAGACCCAGTACTTC
. | TRBJ1-5 | TRBV4-1 | . | CASSQPGKPSNQPQHF | TGCGCCAGCAGCCAACCGGGCAAACCTAGCAATCAGCCCCAGCATTTT
TRBD2 | TRBJ2-1 | TRBV12-5 | . | CASGDLATGRADEQFF | TGTGCTAGTGGGGACCTAGCTACTGGGAGGGCGGATGAGCAGTTCTTC
TRBD1 | TRBJ1-2 | TRBV4-2 | . | CASSPRSGGAVYGYTF | TGTGCCAGCAGCCCGCGATCAGGGGGCGCTGTCTATGGCTACACCTTC
. | TRBJ2-1 | TRBV3-1/TRBV3-2 | . | CASSQVNSYEQFF | TGTGCCAGCAGCCAAGTAAACAGTTATGAGCAGTTCTTC
TRBD1 | TRBJ1-3 | TRBV10-2 | . | CASARGRDGNTIYF | TGCGCCAGCGCGAGGGGGCGGGATGGAAACACCATATATTTT
. | TRBJ2-2 | TRBV2 | . | CASIRVTDTGELFF | TGTGCCAGCATTCGGGTCACGGACACCGGGGAGCTGTTTTTT
. | TRBJ1-1 | TRBV12-5 | . | CASALEEGTEAFF | TGTGCTAGTGCTCTAGAGGAGGGTACTGAAGCTTTCTTT
. | TRBJ1-5 | TRBV6-1 | . | CASSEGQGSGQPQHF | TGTGCCAGCAGTGAGGGCCAGGGATCGGGACAGCCCCAGCATTTT
. | TRBJ2-7 | TRBV4-2 | few | CASSQGGTYDSYEQYF | TGTGCCAGCAGCCAAGGGGGGACTTACGACTCCTACGAGCAGTACTTC
TRBD1 | TRBJ2-1 | TRBV5-5 | . | CASSLQFGQGLLDEQFF | TGTGCCAGCAGCTTGCAATTTGGACAGGGTCTACTGGATGAGCAGTTCTTC
TRBD2 | TRBJ2-4 | TRBV4-1 | few | CASSQVTSGIAKNIQYF | TGCGCCAGCAGCCAAGTAACTAGCGGGATAGCCAAAAACATTCAGTACTTC
. | TRBJ2-2 | TRBV6-1 | . | CASSEYAASNTGELFF | TGTGCCAGCAGTGAATACGCGGCTTCGAACACCGGGGAGCTGTTTTTT
. | TRBJ2-2 | TRBV18 | . | CASSPGLPRNGELFF | TGTGCCAGCTCACCGGGTCTTCCACGGAACGGGGAGCTGTTTTTT
. | TRBJ2-5 | TRBV13 | . | CASSLRSRETQYF | TGTGCCAGCAGCTTACGGTCGAGGGAGACCCAGTACTTC
TRBD1 | TRBJ2-3 | TRBV27 | once | CASSPTGSERTDTQYF | TGTGCCAGCAGCCCGACAGGGAGCGAACGCACAGATACGCAGTATTTT
. | TRBJ1-1 | TRBV20-1 | few | CSASPHTEAFF | TGCAGTGCTAGCCCCCACACTGAAGCTTTCTTT
. | TRBJ1-1 | TRBV10-1 | . | CASGVPGEAFF | TGCGCCAGCGGGGTTCCGGGTGAAGCTTTCTTT
. | TRBJ1-2 | TRBV24-1 | . | CATSDFTSNYGYTF | TGTGCCACCAGTGATTTTACATCTAACTATGGCTACACCTTC
. | TRBJ2-5 | TRBV25-1 | . | CASRAPGVQETQYF | TGTGCCAGCAGGGCACCGGGGGTACAAGAGACCCAGTACTTC
TRBD1 | TRBJ2-7 | TRBV5-1 | . | CASSIGQGGGNYEQYF | TGCGCCAGCAGCATCGGACAGGGAGGAGGGAACTACGAGCAGTACTTC
. | TRBJ2-5 | TRBV5-1 | once | CASSTTETQYF | TGCGCCAGCAGCACGACAGAGACCCAGTACTTC
. | TRBJ1-2 | TRBV30 | . | CAWGMYGYTF | TGTGCCTGGGGGATGTATGGCTACACCTTC
. | TRBJ1-4 | TRBV19 | . | CASSIQRGAGNEKLFF | TGTGCCAGTAGTATACAAAGGGGGGCGGGTAATGAAAAACTGTTTTTT